The 29 T cell receptor beta chains below all came from one sample that was sequenced in a study of shared clonotypes between healthy human individuals. Here immunoSEQ multiplex PCR was the method, and the copy in TCRdb shows in-frame clones only, minus some. The sample consists of some 1.5 million clones, around 95% of them appearing once. Material for sequencing was naive CD4+ T cells sorted from blood. As for subset: CD45RA+ positively selected. The receptors originated from a man aged 30 to 39 in good health.

The chain carries TRBV18 and TRBJ1-5; 8 positions match TRBD1. Trimming took 3 bases from V and 7 from J; bases not matched to a gene: 5. The CDR3 sequence is 14 residues long. Per germline, CDR1 KGHSH and CDR2 LQKENI. DNA of the CDR3: TGTGCCAGCTCACCTCAGGGGGCCGTACAGCCCCAGCATTTT. Translated, it gives CASSPQGAVQPQHF.

The rearrangement joins TRBV6-4 to TRBJ2-1, with TRBD2 identical over 14 bases. The CDR3 is 14 residues long. Germline V gives CDR1 MRHNA, CDR2 SNTAGT. The V gene end was trimmed by 4 bases and the J gene end by 7 bases; junction bases not matched to a gene: 0. CDR3 loop: CASSGLAGGNEQFF. In nucleotides, the CDR3 is TGTGCCAGCAGTGGACTAGCGGGAGGGAATGAGCAGTTCTTC.

As concerns this clone: The same CDR3 also results from other DNA sequences found in this sample. J is TRBJ2-3 and V is TRBV18; TRBD2 matches at 7 bases. Germline CDR1 and CDR2: KGHSH and LQKENI. The CDR3 spans 15 residues. Germline trimming cut 1 base from V and 1 base from J; bases unmatched to any gene: 2. The DNA for the CDR3 is TGTGCCAGCTCACCACGGAGCGGGGGCACAGATACGCAGTATTTT. Encoded protein: CASSPRSGGTDTQYF. The variable domain in full, with the rest retrieved from reference TRBV18 and TRBJ2-3, is NAGVMQNPRHLVRRRGQEARLRCSPMKGHSHVYWYRQLPEEGLKFMVYLQKENIIDESGMPKERFSAEFPKEGPSILRIQQVVRGDSAAYFCASSPRSGGTDTQYFGPGTRLTVL.

This sequence joins TRBV7-9 and TRBJ2-2; TRBD2 aligns across 13 bases. Germline-derived CDR1 and CDR2 are SEHNR and FQNEAQ (reference sequence). V was pared by 6 bases and J by 5 bases, with 9 bases of the junction left unmatched. The CDR3 extends over 17 amino acids. The CDR3 bases are TGTGCCAGCAGGGAAAGACTAGCGGGAGGATTTACCGGGGAGCTGTTTTTT. This codes for CASRERLAGGFTGELFF. Combining the CDR3 with reference TRBV7-9 and TRBJ2-2 gives the whole variable domain DTGVSQNPRHKITKRGQNVTFRCDPISEHNRLYWYRQTLGQGPEFLTYFQNEAQLEKSRLLSDRFSAERPKGSFSTLEIQRTEQGDSAMYLCASRERLAGGFTGELFFGEGSRLTVL.

The chain is built from TRBV7-2 and TRBJ2-1, with unresolved D. The V end lost 4 bases, the J end lost 9 bases, and 7 bases lay between the germline ends. CDR3 size: 11 residues. Germline V gives CDR1 SGHTA, CDR2 FQGNSA. The CDR3 DNA reads TGTGCCAGCAGCTCTTTCAGTGAGCAGTTCTTC. This codes for CASSSFSEQFF.

This clone was picked up a small number of times. The chain links TRBV10-1 to TRBJ1-2; D ambiguous. The germline CDR1 and CDR2 sequences are WNHNN and SYGVQD (reference sequence). The CDR3 is 14 residues long. Trimming removed 11 bases at V and 7 bases at J, with 23 bases between. CDR3 nucleotides: TGCGCCGGCCCACACGGGGAGAGTGTACGTGGCTACACCTTC. Encoded protein: CAGPHGESVRGYTF.

This clone was found a few times. This chain connects TRBV18 to TRBJ2-1; 10 positions match TRBD2. This CDR3 is built from 15 residues. The ends lost 6 bases at V and 3 bases at J; junction bases unmatched: 5. Germline-derived CDR1 and CDR2 are KGHSH and LQKENI. For the CDR3, the DNA is TGTGCCAGCTCCCGAGCGGGAGGGCACTACAATGAGCAGTTCTTC. Translating gives CASSRAGGHYNEQFF. Looking up the rest from reference TRBV18 and TRBJ2-1 gives the full variable domain: NAGVMQNPRHLVRRRGQEARLRCSPMKGHSHVYWYRQLPEEGLKFMVYLQKENIIDESGMPKERFSAEFPKEGPSILRIQQVVRGDSAAYFCASSRAGGHYNEQFFGPGTRLTVL.

The V and J genes are TRBV7-9 and TRBJ1-1; D ambiguous. Germline-derived CDR1 and CDR2 are SEHNR and FQNEAQ (reference sequence). The CDR3 is 15 residues long. Trimming took off 6 bases at V and 1 base at J, with 15 bases between the two ends. CDR3 DNA: TGTGCCAGCAGATTTGGCGGTTTTAAGAACACTGAAGCTTTCTTT. Amino acids: CASRFGGFKNTEAFF.

V usage is TRBV4-3 and J usage is TRBJ2-4; 7 bases fit TRBD1. The germline V gene has CDR1 LGHNA and CDR2 YSLEER. This CDR3 spans 13 amino acids. J gave up 8 bases and V 1 base, and 2 bases lay outside the gene matches. The CDR3 sequence: CASSQAQGDIQYF. CDR3 DNA: TGCGCCAGCAGCCAAGCTCAGGGGGACATTCAGTACTTC.

The rearrangement links TRBV5-8 to TRBJ2-1; 7 bases match TRBD2. Losses at the gene ends were 0 bases for V and 7 bases for J; bases not matched to a gene: 13. This CDR3 has 17 residues. The germline V gene encodes CDR1 SGHTS and CDR2 YDEGEE. The CDR3 DNA is TGTGCCAGCAGCTTGGCTCTGGGGGGGGATAAACGAAATGAGCAGTTCTTC. Amino acids: CASSLALGGDKRNEQFF. The full variable domain, completed using reference TRBV5-8 and TRBJ2-1, is EAGVTQSPTHLIKTRGQQATLRCSPISGHTSVYWYQQALGLGLQFLLWYDEGEERNRGNFPPRFSGRQFPNYSSELNVNALELEDSALYLCASSLALGGDKRNEQFFGPGTRLTVL.

V gene TRBV7-9 combines with J gene TRBJ1-1, with D unclear. Trimming cost V 5 bases and J 8 bases, with 12 bases left between them. In germline, CDR1 is SEHNR, CDR2 FQNEAQ (reference sequence). This CDR3 is built from 12 residues. The CDR3 is CASSLFEREAFF. The CDR3 DNA reads as TGTGCCAGCAGCCTATTTGAACGCGAAGCTTTCTTT.

The chain combines TRBV9 with TRBJ2-3; D not certain. Germline V gene lookup returns CDR1 SGDLS and CDR2 YYNGEE. The CDR3 runs to 13 residues. The V end was cut by 4 bases, the J end by 1 base, with 7 bases between. The CDR3 region is CASSSQRTDTQYF. The CDR3 bases are TGTGCCAGCAGCAGCCAACGCACAGATACGCAGTATTTT. Variable domain in full (rest from reference TRBV9 and TRBJ2-3): DSGVTQTPKHLITATGQRVTLRCSPRSGDLSVYWYQQSLDQGLQFLIQYYNGEERAKGNILERFSAQQFPDLHSELNLSSLELGDSALYFCASSSQRTDTQYFGPGTRLTVL.

This chain uses TRBV6-1 with TRBJ2-7; TRBD1 matches 12 bases. The germline gives CDR1 MNHNS, CDR2 SASEGT. The CDR3 covers 15 residues. The trim removed 8 bases at V and 0 bases at J, leaving 5 bases unmatched. Written as DNA, the CDR3 is TGTGCCAGCGGGGACAGGGGGCGAAGCTCCTACGAGCAGTACTTC. Protein sequence: CASGDRGRSSYEQYF.

The rearrangement joins TRBV6-1 to TRBJ2-1; 7 nucleotides match TRBD1. V lost 5 bases, J lost 14 bases, and 6 bases stayed unmatched. The CDR3 has 11 amino acids. From germline, CDR1 is MNHNS and CDR2 SASEGT. The CDR3 reads CASSKQGYEFF. In nucleotides, the CDR3 is TGTGCCAGCAGTAAACAGGGGTATGAGTTCTTC.

The chain has TRBV7-9 and TRBJ2-3; D is uncertain. V shed 5 bases and J shed 2 bases, with 11 bases lying between them. Germline values: CDR1 SEHNR, CDR2 FQNEAQ (reference sequence). CDR3 length: 14 amino acids. The chain's CDR3 is CASSPRRSTDTQYF. As DNA, the CDR3 is TGTGCCAGCAGCCCCCGGCGGTCCACAGATACGCAGTATTTT.

For this clone: In the same sample, other DNA sequences code for this CDR3. This CDR3 is CASSPPGRTYNEQFF. CDR3 nucleotide sequence: TGTGCCAGCTCACCACCAGGCCGGACCTACAATGAGCAGTTCTTC. The V gene is TRBV18, the J gene TRBJ2-1; D call uncertain. The CDR3 has 15 residues. With 0 bases removed from V and 2 bases from J, the gap between germline ends came to 8 bases. Germline CDR1 and CDR2: KGHSH and LQKENI. Combining the CDR3 with reference TRBV18 and TRBJ2-1 gives the whole variable domain NAGVMQNPRHLVRRRGQEARLRCSPMKGHSHVYWYRQLPEEGLKFMVYLQKENIIDESGMPKERFSAEFPKEGPSILRIQQVVRGDSAAYFCASSPPGRTYNEQFFGPGTRLTVL.

The chain links TRBV15 to TRBJ2-3; no clear D gene. Germline loops: CDR1 LNHNV, CDR2 YYDKDF (reference sequence). The V and J ends lost 2 bases and 5 bases respectively, with 8 bases between them. CDR3 length: 13 residues. The CDR3 loop is CATSRRALDTQYF. Written as DNA, the CDR3 is TGTGCCACCAGCAGACGGGCTTTAGATACGCAGTATTTT.

The chain joins TRBV5-1 to TRBJ2-5; D uncertain. V was cut by 1 base and J by 1 base, with 8 bases left in between. Germline CDR1 SGHRS, CDR2 YFSETQ. The CDR3 runs to 14 residues. The CDR3 loop reads CASSLTDIQETQYF. In nucleotides, the CDR3 is TGCGCCAGCAGCTTGACAGACATCCAAGAGACCCAGTACTTC.

Turning to this clone: Other nucleotide sequences in the sample specify the same CDR3. In nucleotides, the CDR3 is TGTGCCATCAGTGAGAAACCGATAGCGGGAGGAAAATATGAGCAGTACTTC. Translated: CAISEKPIAGGKYEQYF. The chain has TRBV10-3 and TRBJ2-7; TRBD2 aligns across 10 bases. From germline, CDR1 is ENHRY and CDR2 SYGVKD. CDR3 length equals 17 residues. V shed 2 bases and J 7 bases; nucleotides not matched to a gene: 14.

The chain is built from TRBV5-5 and TRBJ2-7; 10 bases line up with TRBD2. V lost 0 bases to trimming and J lost 3 bases; unmatched junction nucleotides: 6. The CDR3 has 16 amino acids. The germline V gene has CDR1 SGHKS and CDR2 YYEKEE (reference sequence). Here the CDR3 DNA reads TGTGCCAGCAGCTTGGGAGGACTAGCGGCTATCTACGAGCAGTACTTC. Its translation is CASSLGGLAAIYEQYF.

The table lists this clone with a count of one. The chain combines TRBV6-1 with TRBJ2-7; TRBD1 is a possible D gene (5 bases). Germline CDR1 reads MNHNS; CDR2 reads SASEGT. This CDR3 has 18 amino acids. The germline V and J ends were trimmed by 2 bases and 0 bases, with 20 bases remaining between them. Written as DNA, the CDR3 is TGTGCCAGCAGTGAAATTAAGGGGTCCCAGGGTAGCTCCTACGAGCAGTACTTC. Its translation is CASSEIKGSQGSSYEQYF.

The chain uses TRBV5-1 and TRBJ2-7; the D gene is possibly TRBD2 (5 bases). This CDR3 has 15 residues. Germline assignment: CDR1 SGHRS and CDR2 YFSETQ. With 0 bases removed from V and 0 bases from J, the gap between germline ends came to 10 bases. CDR3 amino acids: CASSLVLGNSYEQYF. The CDR3 DNA reads TGCGCCAGCAGCTTGGTACTAGGCAACTCCTACGAGCAGTACTTC.

This clone was observed a single time. The rearrangement uses TRBV4-2 and TRBJ2-3; the match to TRBD2 covers 10 bases. CDR1 is LGHNA and CDR2 is YNFKEQ in the germline V gene. Trimming cost V 0 bases and J 7 bases; bases outside gene matches: 10. The CDR3 extends over 17 amino acids. CDR3 nucleotide sequence: TGTGCCAGCAGCCAAGAAGGTCGCGCTAGCGGGGGATATACGCAGTATTTT. It codes for CASSQEGRASGGYTQYF.

Regarding this clone: The sample holds other DNA sequences that translate to the same CDR3. V is TRBV9 and J is TRBJ1-3; D is unresolved. Trimming took 4 bases from V and 4 from J, leaving 3 bases between them. CDR1 is SGDLS and CDR2 is YYNGEE in the germline V gene. This CDR3 spans 11 amino acids. CDR3 nucleotide sequence: TGTGCCAGCAGCTTCGGAAACACCATATATTTT. It yields the protein CASSFGNTIYF.

The chain is built from TRBV5-1 and TRBJ2-5, with 12 bases that match TRBD2. The CDR3 has 15 amino acids. The junction had 5 bases not matched to a gene; V was cut back by 3 bases and J by 5 bases. Germline CDR1 and CDR2: SGHRS and YFSETQ. The CDR3 loop is CASSSGLAGRETQYF. For the CDR3, the DNA is TGCGCCAGCAGCTCAGGACTAGCGGGACGGGAGACCCAGTACTTC.

This clone was recorded once. This chain uses TRBV5-5 with TRBJ1-1; 8 bases are a match to TRBD1. With 4 bases clipped from V and 8 bases from J, the junction kept 1 base outside the gene matches. The V gene's germline CDR1 is SGHKS and CDR2 YYEKEE (reference sequence). This CDR3 spans 11 amino acids. The CDR3, as DNA: TGTGCCAGCAGCCGGGACAGGGAAGCTTTCTTT. Protein product: CASSRDREAFF.

This sequence joins TRBV20-1 and TRBJ2-4; 9 positions agree with TRBD1. Germline trimming cut 7 bases from V and 15 bases from J; bases unmatched to any gene: 4. The germline CDR1 and CDR2 sequences are DFQATT and SNEGSKA (reference sequence). The CDR3 consists of 9 residues. CDR3 bases: TGCAGTGTCCCGGGACAGGGGTACTTC. It yields the protein CSVPGQGYF.

This clone is a singleton in its sample. The V and J genes are TRBV29-1 and TRBJ1-1, with D uncertain. This CDR3 comprises 11 residues. Germline assignment: CDR1 SQVTM and CDR2 ANQGSEA. V was trimmed by 4 bases and J by 5 bases, leaving 8 bases between them. The CDR3 spells CSVAGITEAFF. For the CDR3, the DNA is TGCAGCGTTGCTGGGATTACTGAAGCTTTCTTT.

The chain joins TRBV27 to TRBJ2-1; 9 nucleotides agree with TRBD2. This CDR3 has 18 amino acids. V gave up 4 bases and J gave up 5 bases; unmatched junction bases: 15. The germline CDR1 and CDR2 sequences are MNHEY and SMNVEV (reference sequence). The CDR3 is CASSSAQTFAGGDNEQFF. The CDR3 DNA follows: TGTGCCAGCAGTTCAGCCCAAACTTTTGCGGGGGGGGACAATGAGCAGTTCTTC.